This passage covers 27 T cell receptor beta chains from one sample sequenced in a study of T cells in Graves' hyperthyroidism and ophthalmopathy. Researchers amplified the TCR beta CDR3 regions from RNA transcripts. The HTBI set primed first-round TCR CDR3 RT-PCR. A single record per CDR3 protein comes from TCRdb applying MiXCR to the multiplex PCR reads. The repertoire holds approximately 640,000 distinct CDR3 sequences, with about a sixth as singletons. The sequenced material came from blood. The receptors were sampled from a woman aged 25 to 45 with Graves' hyperthyroidism.

The chain is built from TRBV12-3 or TRBV12-4 and TRBJ2-2, with 9 bases fitting TRBD1. Unmatched junction bases numbered 6, after V lost 4 bases and J lost 6 bases. This CDR3 spans 15 amino acids. Here the CDR3 reads CASSSPGQGPGELFF. The CDR3 DNA is TGTGCCAGCAGTTCCCCGGGACAGGGCCCCGGGGAGCTGTTTTTT.

This clonotype was detected ten times or more. The gene calls are TRBV28 and TRBJ2-1, with 8 bases matching TRBD1. J was trimmed by 9 bases and V by 5 bases; bases with no gene match: 9. There are 14 residues in the CDR3. Germline loops: CDR1 MDHEN, CDR2 SYDVKM. The DNA of the CDR3 is TGTGCCAGCAGTCAGACCAGGGGGCTTGTTGAGCAGTTCTTC. Protein: CASSQTRGLVEQFF.

This clonotype was seen repeatedly, ten times or more. The chain couples TRBV28 to TRBJ1-2; 7 bases are shared with TRBD1. This CDR3 comprises 15 residues. The germline CDR1 and CDR2 sequences are MDHEN and SYDVKM. With V trimmed by 3 bases and J by 1 base, 5 bases remained unmatched. The CDR3 region has the DNA TGTGCCAGCAGTTTTCGTAACAGGGGTAACTATGGCTACACCTTC. The encoded protein is CASSFRNRGNYGYTF.

CDR3 coding DNA: TGTGCCAGTAGTAGACCCCCGGGGAGGGGCAATCAGCCCCAGCATTTT. It encodes CASSRPPGRGNQPQHF. The chain carries TRBV19 and TRBJ1-5, with D unresolved. Germline CDR1 LNHDA, CDR2 SQIVND (reference sequence). The germline V and J ends were trimmed by 4 bases and 2 bases, with 15 bases remaining between them. CDR3 length equals 16 residues. The full variable domain, with the rest looked up from reference TRBV19 and TRBJ1-5, is DGGITQSPKYLFRKEGQNVTLSCEQNLNHDAMYWYRQDPGQGLRLIYYSQIVNDFQKGDIAEGYSVSREKKESFPLTVTSAQKNPTAFYLCASSRPPGRGNQPQHFGDGTRLSIL.

The J gene is TRBJ2-7, the V gene TRBV7-2; TRBD1 matches at 8 bases. This CDR3 spans 15 amino acids. Germline V gene lookup returns CDR1 SGHTA and CDR2 FQGNSA. The J segment lost 0 bases and the V segment lost 3 bases, leaving 4 bases of the junction unmatched. Here the CDR3 DNA reads TGTGCCAGCAGCTTCGACAGGGGATTCTCCTACGAGCAGTACTTC. This sequence encodes CASSFDRGFSYEQYF.

With respect to this clonotype: One base away lies a much larger clone, so this may be a sequencing read error. The chain links TRBV7-3 to TRBJ1-3; no clear D gene. This CDR3 contains 13 residues. Trimming took off 5 bases at V and 0 bases at J, with 5 bases between the two ends. From germline, CDR1 is SGHTA and CDR2 FQGTGA. For the CDR3, the DNA is TGTGCCAGCAGCCTCACCTCTGGAAACACCATATATTTT. Residues: CASSLTSGNTIYF. The entire variable domain, with the rest obtained from reference TRBV7-3 and TRBJ1-3, is as follows: GAGVSQTPSNKVTEKGKYVELRCDPISGHTALYWYRQSLGQGPEFLIYFQGTGAADDSGLPNDRFFAVRPEGSVSTLKIQRTERGDSAVYLCASSLTSGNTIYFGEGSWLTVV.

Only a few counts were recorded for this clonotype. The rearrangement links TRBV6-1 to TRBJ1-5, with D uncertain. V was pared by 2 bases and J by 5 bases, with 16 bases between. Germline CDR1 MNHNS, CDR2 SASEGT. The CDR3 length is 16 residues. CDR3 sequence: CASSEILSGRHQPQHF. The CDR3 DNA is TGTGCCAGCAGTGAAATCTTGTCTGGTAGACATCAGCCCCAGCATTTT.

This clonotype was seen a handful of times. This rearrangement joins TRBV15 to TRBJ2-1, with 9 bases identical to TRBD1. Germline CDR1 is LNHNV and CDR2 is YYDKDF (reference sequence). This CDR3 is built from 14 residues. V lost 3 bases and J lost 3; bases outside the gene matches: 0. Written as DNA, the CDR3 is TGTGCCACCAGCAGGGACAGGGGCTACAATGAGCAGTTCTTC. Translating it yields CATSRDRGYNEQFF.

Notes on this clonotype: The junction departs from germline at one end; a sequencing error may be responsible. The gene calls are TRBV19 and TRBJ2-1, with TRBD2 matching 9 bases. The CDR3 is made up of 17 amino acids. Per germline, CDR1 LNHDA and CDR2 SQIVND (reference sequence). The CDR3 region has the DNA TGTGCCGGTAGTATTGCGGGGGGGGGGATCTCCTACAATGAGCAGTTCTTC. Translating it yields CAGSIAGGGISYNEQFF.

Concerning this clonotype itself: This may come from a read error, since a much larger clone is one base off. V and J are TRBV7-2 and TRBJ1-1; D is undetermined. The CDR3 spans 14 residues. The germline V gene has CDR1 SGHTA and CDR2 FQGNSA. This CDR3 is CASNLEAGHTEAFF. DNA of the CDR3: TGTGCCAGCAACTTAGAGGCGGGCCACACTGAAGCTTTCTTT.

The V and J genes are TRBV19 and TRBJ1-1; TRBD1 might be the D (5 bases). CDR1 is LNHDA and CDR2 is SQIVND in the germline V gene (reference sequence). The V end was cut by 5 bases, the J end by 1 base, with 8 bases between. The CDR3 extends over 13 amino acids. The CDR3 DNA follows: TGTGCCAGTAGTCCGGGGGAGAACACTGAAGCTTTCTTT. Protein product: CASSPGENTEAFF.

This clonotype was picked up a small number of times. This sequence joins TRBV5-1 and TRBJ2-5; 8 bases map to TRBD1. Germline CDR1 and CDR2: SGHRS and YFSETQ. The CDR3 contains 15 residues. V lost 0 bases to trimming and J lost 5 bases; unmatched junction nucleotides: 6. The CDR3 here is CASSLATGGFETQYF. The CDR3 DNA follows: TGCGCCAGCAGCTTGGCCACAGGGGGTTTCGAGACCCAGTACTTC.

Ten or more counts support this clonotype. This rearrangement joins TRBV27 to TRBJ2-2, with D unclear. The length of the CDR3 is 12 residues. The V end lost 5 bases, the J end lost 0 bases, and 1 base lay between the germline ends. Germline lookup yields CDR1 MNHEY and CDR2 SMNVEV (reference sequence). The CDR3 DNA follows: TGTGCCAGCAGTCCGAACACCGGGGAGCTGTTTTTT. This codes for CASSPNTGELFF.

This clonotype has at least ten counts. The rearrangement joins TRBV6-1 to TRBJ2-7; possibly TRBD1 for D (7 bases). Deletions cut 6 bases from V and 3 bases from J, with 12 bases between. CDR3 length equals 13 residues. From germline, CDR1 is MNHNS and CDR2 SASEGT. The CDR3 nucleotides read TGTGCCAGCAGCTACAGGGGAGGCTACGAGCAGTACTTC. Translation gives CASSYRGGYEQYF.

This clonotype was detected ten times or more. J is TRBJ2-3 and V is TRBV20-1; 7 bases match TRBD2. The CDR3 has 15 amino acids. The trim removed 0 bases at V and 0 bases at J, leaving 3 bases unmatched. Germline values: CDR1 DFQATT, CDR2 SNEGSKA (reference sequence). DNA for the CDR3: TGCAGTGCTAGAGAGTCTAGCGGTAGCACAGATACGCAGTATTTT. Translation: CSARESSGSTDTQYF.

This clonotype was found many times. The chain recombines TRBV3-1 with TRBJ1-6; tentatively, D is TRBD1 (6 bases). The CDR3 has 15 amino acids. CDR1 and CDR2 (germline): LGHDT, YNNKEL (reference sequence). The V end lost 0 bases, the J end lost 10 bases, and 13 bases lay between the germline ends. The DNA for the CDR3 is TGTGCCAGCAGCCAAGATTCCCAGGGGTTGTCACCCCTCCACTTT. Protein sequence: CASSQDSQGLSPLHF. The variable domain in full, with the rest retrieved from reference TRBV3-1 and TRBJ1-6, is DTAVSQTPKYLVTQMGNDKSIKCEQNLGHDTMYWYKQDSKKFLKIMFSYNNKELIINETVPNRFSPKSPDKAHLNLHINSLELGDSAVYFCASSQDSQGLSPLHFGNGTRLTVT.

This clonotype was picked up a small number of times. The chain joins TRBV28 to TRBJ2-4; no firm D call. The V gene's germline CDR1 is MDHEN and CDR2 SYDVKM. Trimming removed 6 bases at V and 0 bases at J, with 12 bases between. The length of the CDR3 is 15 residues. CDR3 DNA: TGTGCCAGCAGCGCGAACTTCTTAGCCAAAAACATTCAGTACTTC. Amino acids: CASSANFLAKNIQYF.

This chain uses TRBV27 with TRBJ1-1, with D hard to call. V lost 7 bases, J lost 5 bases, and 14 bases lay in between. The CDR3 length is 13 residues. Germline V gene data show CDR1 as MNHEY and CDR2 as SMNVEV (reference sequence). CDR3 coding DNA: TGTGCCAGCACCTTCAGAGGAGGGACTGAAGCTTTCTTT. It specifies CASTFRGGTEAFF.

CDR3 protein: CASSQGGPGANVLTF. In DNA form, the CDR3 reads TGTGCCAGCAGCCAAGGGGGCCCTGGGGCCAACGTCCTGACTTTC. This rearrangement joins TRBV3-1 to TRBJ2-6; D might be TRBD1 (5 bases). Between the trimmed V and J ends, which lost 1 base and 2 bases, there was a span of 6 bases. The germline gives CDR1 LGHDT, CDR2 YNNKEL (reference sequence). The length of the CDR3 is 15 residues.

This clonotype was observed at least ten times. This chain uses TRBV2 with TRBJ1-4, with TRBD1 identical over 7 bases. The trim removed 6 bases at V and 5 bases at J, leaving 3 bases unmatched. CDR1 is SNHLY, CDR2 FYNNEI, per germline. This CDR3 region has 13 residues. The CDR3 spells CASRGQANEKLFF. As DNA, the CDR3 is TGTGCCAGCAGAGGACAGGCAAATGAAAAACTGTTTTTT. The whole variable domain, filled in from reference TRBV2 and TRBJ1-4, reads EPEVTQTPSHQVTQMGQEVILRCVPISNHLYFYWYRQILGQKVEFLVSFYNNEISEKSEIFDDQFSVERPDGSNFTLKIRSTKLEDSAMYFCASRGQANEKLFFGSGTQLSVL.

This clonotype has a single count. This may arise from a read error, as a much more abundant clone is one base away. V gene TRBV3-1 combines with J gene TRBJ2-5; 9 nucleotides line up with TRBD2. The CDR3 loop spans 17 amino acids. From germline, CDR1 is LGHDT and CDR2 YNNKEL (reference sequence). CDR3 sequence (DNA): TGTGCCAGCAGCCAAGGTTTAACTAGCGGGCCCCAAGAGACCCAGTGCTTC. Its translation is CASSQGLTSGPQETQCF.

This clonotype was detected ten times or more. This rearrangement joins TRBV7-3 to TRBJ2-2; D is possibly TRBD1 (6 bases). V lost 5 bases to trimming and J lost 1 base, with 20 bases between them. This CDR3 spans 18 amino acids. Looked up from germline, CDR1 is SGHTA and CDR2 is FQGTGA. CDR3 bases: TGTGCCAGCAGCCAAAATCAGGGGTTGAGAATGAACACCGGGGAGCTGTTTTTT. Translation gives CASSQNQGLRMNTGELFF.

Many counts were recorded for this clonotype. The gene calls are TRBV12-5 and TRBJ2-5; 7 nucleotides match TRBD1. Germline-derived CDR1 and CDR2 are LGHNT and FRNRAP. CDR3 length: 15 amino acids. Trimming cost V 6 bases and J 4 bases; bases outside gene matches: 11. The CDR3 here is CASGSGQYVGETQYF. CDR3 nucleotides: TGTGCTAGTGGCTCGGGACAGTATGTCGGAGAGACCCAGTACTTC.

The chain has TRBV30 and TRBJ2-5, with unresolved D. The CDR3 is 14 amino acids. Trimming left V 0 bases short and J 5 bases short, with 13 bases between. Looked up from germline, CDR1 is GTSNPN and CDR2 is SVGIG (reference sequence). For the CDR3, the DNA is TGTGCCTGGAGTGTTTCCGTATCCGCGGAGACCCAGTACTTC. As protein: CAWSVSVSAETQYF.

This clonotype has ten or more counts. V and J are TRBV27 and TRBJ2-7, with D perhaps TRBD1 or TRBD2 (5 bases each). The V and J ends lost 5 bases and 1 base respectively, with 21 bases between them. The germline gives CDR1 MNHEY, CDR2 SMNVEV (reference sequence). CDR3 size: 17 residues. CDR3 amino acids: CASSPGPGRIRSYEQYF. CDR3 nucleotides: TGTGCCAGCAGTCCGGGGCCAGGGCGGATCAGGTCCTACGAGCAGTACTTC.

This clonotype showed up many times. J is TRBJ2-7 and V is TRBV6-1; D may be TRBD1 or TRBD2 (6 bases each). The V end lost 2 bases, the J end lost 4 bases, and 12 bases lay between the germline ends. The germline CDR1 and CDR2 sequences are MNHNS and SASEGT. The CDR3 spans 14 residues. The CDR3 sequence is CASSERGRTYEQYF. As DNA, the CDR3 is TGTGCCAGCAGTGAACGGGGGCGGACATACGAGCAGTACTTC.

V is TRBV9 and J is TRBJ2-7; 7 bases match TRBD2. The V gene end was trimmed by 2 bases and the J gene end by 5 bases; junction bases not matched to a gene: 4. Per the germline V gene, CDR1 is SGDLS and CDR2 is YYNGEE. The CDR3 contains 13 residues. The CDR3 DNA is TGTGCCAGCAGCGTCGGACGGGGGGACGAGCAGTACTTC. It yields the protein CASSVGRGDEQYF.